The entry below gives a single T cell receptor (beta chain) sequence along with its context. This sample stems from a study of blood T cell repertoires in COVID-19. For the study at large: The United States, Italy and Spain were the sources of the acute and convalescent COVID-19 samples. T cells, B-cell-depleted T cells, or PBMCs provided the cDNA or gDNA that served as material.

Authors' analysis steps: Nucleated cell counts were estimated from reference gene primer amplification. Libraries were prepared by immunoSEQ multiplex PCR; TCRdb keeps only in-frame clonotypes and omits some of them. That table is the source of V, J and clone size, and D and trimming were worked out from the DNA. The table lists 20,000 to 30,000 clones, roughly 86% of them singletons. CDR1 and CDR2 (germline): SEHNR, FQNEAQ (reference sequence). There are 15 residues in the CDR3. The junction had 4 bases not matched to a gene; V was cut back by 5 bases and J by 2 bases. The V call is TRBV7-9, the J call TRBJ2-1, with TRBD2 matching over 9 bases. This receptor was obtained from a human donor with active COVID-19. The donor label of this sample is uncertain. Sequenced: peripheral blood. CDR3 in amino acids: CASSLTSGPYNEQFF. CDR3 sequence (DNA): TGTGCCAGCAGCCTAACTAGCGGGCCCTACAATGAGCAGTTCTTC.